Shown below are 4 T cell receptor beta chains from a single sample sequenced in a study of CD8+CD57+ T cells in acquired aplastic anemia. The study profiled TCR beta VDJ and CDR3 using genomic DNA as template. TCRdb analysed the reads with MiXCR anew, one entry per CDR3 protein. The table has roughly 180,000 distinct CDR3 sequences, 48% seen once. Those patients picked for sequencing had displayed CD8+CD57+ cell expansion on flow cytometry. Sequenced: sorted CD4+, CD8+, or CD8+CD57+ T cells (not recorded which) from PBMCs. These receptor sequences come from a human donor with aplastic anemia.

This chain connects TRBV7-9 to TRBJ1-2; D gene ambiguous. Trimming left V 5 bases short and J 7 bases short, with 20 bases between. The CDR3 has 15 amino acids. Germline CDR1 and CDR2: SEHNR and FQNEAQ (reference sequence). CDR3 sequence (DNA): TGTGCCAGCAGCCGCAGTGGATATCCGTATCGTGGCTACACCTTC. Protein sequence: CASSRSGYPYRGYTF.

As for this clonotype: Mismatch with germline at one junction end may stem from a read error. The genes are TRBV20-1 and TRBJ1-2; D may be TRBD1 (5 bases). The CDR3 spans 11 residues. CDR1 and CDR2 (germline): DFQATT, SNEGSKA (reference sequence). Written as DNA, the CDR3 is TGCAGTGTCCGGGGCCCCCAGGGTCATCTCTTC. It translates to CSVRGPQGHLF.

Of note for this clonotype: This may come from a read error, since a much larger clone is one base off. The V gene is TRBV10-3, the J gene TRBJ2-3; the match to TRBD1 covers 9 bases. The germline CDR1 and CDR2 sequences are ENHRY and SYGVKD. The CDR3 has 14 residues. This CDR3 reads CASNYRGRTDTQYF. In DNA, the CDR3 is TGTGCCAGCAATTACAGGGGGCGCACGGATACGCAGTATTTT.

This clonotype was detected many times. The gene calls are TRBV4-1 and TRBJ2-2, with TRBD1 matching over 8 bases. The CDR3 sequence is 15 residues long. The junction had 2 bases not matched to a gene; V was cut back by 4 bases and J by 1 base. The germline CDR1 and CDR2 sequences are MGHRA and YSYEKL. The chain's CDR3 is CASSLTGENTGELFF. The CDR3, as DNA: TGCGCCAGCAGCCTGACAGGGGAGAACACCGGGGAGCTGTTTTTT.